This T cell receptor beta chain was profiled in a study of cytomegalovirus exposure and HLA in healthy donors. PCR primers comprised 60 Vbeta and 13 Jbeta primers. Assay used: immunoSEQ multiplex PCR; TCRdb lists only in-frame clones, some missing. The sample lists over 70,000 clones, approximately 76% occurring once. To note about this clone: Its antigen remains unknown.

Study-level results: It was confirmed in vitro that a few of the CMV-associated chains were specific for CMV antigens. Later analysis demonstrated an association between a missense DCLRE1C variant and TCR beta V- and J-gene trimming.

The TCR originated in a male donor in good health and CMV-seronegative. Material for sequencing was PBMCs.

CDR3 amino acids: CASSQFTGGLTTTEAFF. CDR3 bases: TGCGCCAGCAGCCAGTTTACAGGGGGCCTCACGACCACTGAAGCTTTCTTT. V usage is TRBV4-3 and J usage is TRBJ1-1; TRBD1 matches at 9 bases. The CDR3 totals 17 residues. The V gene's germline CDR1 is LGHNA and CDR2 YSLEER. The ends lost 3 bases at V and 4 bases at J; junction bases unmatched: 12.